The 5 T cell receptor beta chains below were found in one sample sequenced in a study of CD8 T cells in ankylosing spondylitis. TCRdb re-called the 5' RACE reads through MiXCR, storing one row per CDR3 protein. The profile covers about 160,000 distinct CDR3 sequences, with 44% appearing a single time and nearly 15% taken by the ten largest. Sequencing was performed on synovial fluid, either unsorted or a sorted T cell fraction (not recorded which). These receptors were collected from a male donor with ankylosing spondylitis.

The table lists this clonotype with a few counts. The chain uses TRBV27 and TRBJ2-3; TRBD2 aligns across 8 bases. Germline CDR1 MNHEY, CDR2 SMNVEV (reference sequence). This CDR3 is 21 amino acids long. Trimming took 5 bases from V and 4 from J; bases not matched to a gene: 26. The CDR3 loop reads CASSHFPPVKASGLPPDTQYF. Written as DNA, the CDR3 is TGTGCCAGCAGTCACTTTCCCCCCGTTAAGGCTAGCGGGTTACCCCCAGATACGCAGTATTTT.

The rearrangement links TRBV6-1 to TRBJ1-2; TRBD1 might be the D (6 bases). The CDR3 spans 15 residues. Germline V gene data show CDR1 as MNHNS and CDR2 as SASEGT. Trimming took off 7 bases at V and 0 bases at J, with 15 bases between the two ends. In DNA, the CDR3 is TGTGCCAGCATCGACTGGGGGCATGCTAACTATGGCTACACCTTC. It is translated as CASIDWGHANYGYTF.

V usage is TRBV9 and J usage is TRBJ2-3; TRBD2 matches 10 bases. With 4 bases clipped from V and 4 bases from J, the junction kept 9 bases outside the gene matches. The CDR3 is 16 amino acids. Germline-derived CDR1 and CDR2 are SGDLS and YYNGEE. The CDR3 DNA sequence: TGTGCCAGCAGCTCGAAGCTAGCGGGAGACGCAGATACGCAGTATTTT. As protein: CASSSKLAGDADTQYF.

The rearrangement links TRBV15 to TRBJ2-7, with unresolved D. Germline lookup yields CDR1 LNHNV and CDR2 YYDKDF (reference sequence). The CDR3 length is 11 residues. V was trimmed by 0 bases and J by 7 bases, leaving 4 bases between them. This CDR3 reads CATSRDSEQYF. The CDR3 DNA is TGTGCCACCAGCAGAGATTCAGAGCAGTACTTC.

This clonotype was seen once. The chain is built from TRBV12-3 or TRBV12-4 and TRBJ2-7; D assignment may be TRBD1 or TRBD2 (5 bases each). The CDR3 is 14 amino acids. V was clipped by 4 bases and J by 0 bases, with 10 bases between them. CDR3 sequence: CASSYVGTSYEQYF. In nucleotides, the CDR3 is TGTGCCAGCAGTTATGTAGGGACCTCCTACGAGCAGTACTTC.